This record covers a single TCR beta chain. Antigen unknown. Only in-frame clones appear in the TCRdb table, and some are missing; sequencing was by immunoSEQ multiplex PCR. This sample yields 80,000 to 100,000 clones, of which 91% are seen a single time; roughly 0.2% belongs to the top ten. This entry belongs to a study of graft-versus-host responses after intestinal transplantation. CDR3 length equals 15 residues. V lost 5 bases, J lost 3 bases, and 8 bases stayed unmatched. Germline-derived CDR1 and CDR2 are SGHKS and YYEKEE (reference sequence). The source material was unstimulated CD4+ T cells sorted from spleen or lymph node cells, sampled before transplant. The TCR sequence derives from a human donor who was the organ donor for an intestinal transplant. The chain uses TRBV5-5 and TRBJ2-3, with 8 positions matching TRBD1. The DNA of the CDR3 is TGTGCCAGCAGTTCCGGACAGGGAAGGACAGATACGCAGTATTTT. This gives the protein CASSSGQGRTDTQYF.